This T cell receptor beta chain was retrieved from a study of response to subunit inactivated influenza vaccine. General study results and limits: Authors suggested each seasonal flu vaccination may recruit only limited numbers of new T cells.

Regarding this clonotype: Its antigen is undetermined.

TCRdb processed the RT-PCR reads anew with MiXCR; each CDR3 protein has one entry. The sample records 600,000 to 850,000 distinct CDR3 sequences, 12% to 15% being singletons. The length of the CDR3 is 19 residues. J gave up 0 bases and V 2 bases, and 7 bases lay outside the gene matches. Germline lookup yields CDR1 SGHAT and CDR2 FQNNGV. The chain links TRBV11-2 to TRBJ2-6; TRBD1 matches 10 bases. Sequencing was performed on PBMCs from blood, taken 14 to 15 days before vaccination. This clonotype originated in a man aged 50 to 59 who received an inactivated influenza vaccine. For the CDR3, the DNA is TGTGCCAGCAGCTTAAAACCCGGGACAGGGGTCTCTGGGGCCAACGTCCTGACTTTC. Translation: CASSLKPGTGVSGANVLTF.